This is a list of T cell receptor beta chains from one sample in a study of blood T cell repertoires in COVID-19. The assay was immunoSEQ multiplex PCR, and TCRdb's table has in-frame clones only and misses some. The sample includes 200,000 to 250,000 clones, 88% of them seen just once. Sequences were obtained from peripheral blood. The receptor source for this set is a man aged 18 to 30 with active or convalescent COVID-19. Both conserved end residues are part of each CDR3. The order of the fields is J gene, V gene, clone size, D gene, CDR3 DNA, CDR3 protein. D genes are given only for firm matches. The size of a clone is reported for some rows only, either as once, few or many, or as a class for expanded clones.

j_gene: TRBJ1-2; v_gene: TRBV5-4; abundance: .; d_gene: .; CDR3nt: TGTGCCAGCAGCTTGGATCGGAGCCCGAATGGCTACACCTTC; CDR3aa: CASSLDRSPNGYTF
j_gene: TRBJ2-1; v_gene: TRBV5-1; abundance: .; d_gene: .; CDR3nt: TGCGCCAGCAGCTTGGCCGAGGGAGTGCAGTTCTTC; CDR3aa: CASSLAEGVQFF
j_gene: TRBJ2-5; v_gene: TRBV5-1; abundance: once; d_gene: TRBD1; CDR3nt: TGCGCCAGCAGAGTGGGACAGGGGTTCCAAGAGACCCAGTACTTC; CDR3aa: CASRVGQGFQETQYF
j_gene: TRBJ2-7; v_gene: TRBV19; abundance: .; d_gene: .; CDR3nt: TGTGCCAGTAGTATAGTTTTTGGGCAATACGAGCAGTACTTC; CDR3aa: CASSIVFGQYEQYF
j_gene: TRBJ2-1; v_gene: TRBV6-5; abundance: .; d_gene: TRBD2; CDR3nt: TGTGCCAGCAGGGATTTGTGGACTAGCAGCAATGAGCAGTTCTTC; CDR3aa: CASRDLWTSSNEQFF
j_gene: TRBJ2-1; v_gene: TRBV14; abundance: .; d_gene: TRBD1; CDR3nt: TGTGCCAGCACCTCCAGGGGGTGGAATGAGCAGTTCTTC; CDR3aa: CASTSRGWNEQFF
j_gene: TRBJ2-7; v_gene: TRBV19; abundance: few; d_gene: .; CDR3nt: TGTGCCAGTAGCCAGGGAAACACCTACGAGCAGTACTTC; CDR3aa: CASSQGNTYEQYF
j_gene: TRBJ2-7; v_gene: TRBV14; abundance: .; d_gene: .; CDR3nt: TGTGCCAGCAGGCTCAGGATCTCCTACGAGCAGTACTTC; CDR3aa: CASRLRISYEQYF
j_gene: TRBJ2-3; v_gene: TRBV5-1; abundance: .; d_gene: .; CDR3nt: TGCGCCAGCAGCTTGTGGGGCTCCGACAGTCGTAGCACAGATACGCAGTATTTT; CDR3aa: CASSLWGSDSRSTDTQYF
j_gene: TRBJ1-2; v_gene: TRBV5-4; abundance: .; d_gene: TRBD1; CDR3nt: TGTGCCAGCAGCGAGGCCGGGACAGGGGCTCCTTCCTATGGCTACACCTTC; CDR3aa: CASSEAGTGAPSYGYTF
j_gene: TRBJ2-7; v_gene: TRBV4-3; abundance: once; d_gene: .; CDR3nt: TGCGCCAGCAGCCAAGGCTCCGAGGGGGGGCAATACTTC; CDR3aa: CASSQGSEGGQYF
j_gene: TRBJ1-4; v_gene: TRBV7-9; abundance: .; d_gene: .; CDR3nt: TGTGCCAGCAGCTGGCTGACAGGCGACGTTAATGAAAAACTGTTTTTT; CDR3aa: CASSWLTGDVNEKLFF
j_gene: TRBJ1-5; v_gene: TRBV30; abundance: .; d_gene: .; CDR3nt: TGTGCCTGGGAGGCGGGAAATCAGCCCCAGCATTTT; CDR3aa: CAWEAGNQPQHF
j_gene: TRBJ1-2; v_gene: TRBV30; abundance: .; d_gene: .; CDR3nt: TGTGCCTGGAGGGAACGGAGGTACTATGGCTACACCTTC; CDR3aa: CAWRERRYYGYTF
j_gene: TRBJ2-7; v_gene: TRBV5-5; abundance: .; d_gene: TRBD1; CDR3nt: TGTGCCAGCAGCCGATCCGGGACAGGGGAATACGAGCAGTACTTC; CDR3aa: CASSRSGTGEYEQYF
j_gene: TRBJ2-7; v_gene: TRBV10-1; abundance: .; d_gene: TRBD1; CDR3nt: TGCGCCAGCTCGGGACAGCCTATCTACGAGCAGTACTTC; CDR3aa: CASSGQPIYEQYF
j_gene: TRBJ1-2; v_gene: TRBV2; abundance: .; d_gene: TRBD1; CDR3nt: TGTGCCAGCAGTGAAGCCGGGACAGGGGATGGCTACACCTTC; CDR3aa: CASSEAGTGDGYTF
j_gene: TRBJ1-5; v_gene: TRBV10-2; abundance: many; d_gene: TRBD1; CDR3nt: TGCGCCAGTAAGGACAGGGCAAGGCAGCCCCAGCATTTT; CDR3aa: CASKDRARQPQHF
j_gene: TRBJ2-7; v_gene: TRBV13; abundance: .; d_gene: TRBD2; CDR3nt: TGTGCCAGCAGCCGTAGCGGGAGGGTCACCAACAGGGACGAGCAGTACTTC; CDR3aa: CASSRSGRVTNRDEQYF
j_gene: TRBJ1-4; v_gene: TRBV6-5; abundance: .; d_gene: .; CDR3nt: TGTGCCAGCAGTTACTCGGACTTCGCCGAAAAACTGTTTTTT; CDR3aa: CASSYSDFAEKLFF
j_gene: TRBJ1-6; v_gene: TRBV11-2; abundance: .; d_gene: .; CDR3nt: TGTGCCAGCAGCTTAGGACCCTACAGGTCACGGAATTCACCCCTCCACTTT; CDR3aa: CASSLGPYRSRNSPLHF
j_gene: TRBJ2-7; v_gene: TRBV5-1; abundance: .; d_gene: TRBD1; CDR3nt: TGCGCCAGCAGCCGAGGGACAGGAAGCTACGAGCAGTACTTC; CDR3aa: CASSRGTGSYEQYF
j_gene: TRBJ2-3; v_gene: TRBV27; abundance: once; d_gene: TRBD2; CDR3nt: TGTGCCAGCAGTTTAGCGGGGGGCACAGATACGCAGTATTTT; CDR3aa: CASSLAGGTDTQYF
j_gene: TRBJ1-2; v_gene: TRBV5-4; abundance: .; d_gene: .; CDR3nt: TGTGCCAGCAGCCCACCTACCGCCAGGGGAGATGGCTACACCTTC; CDR3aa: CASSPPTARGDGYTF
j_gene: TRBJ2-1; v_gene: TRBV4-1; abundance: .; d_gene: TRBD2; CDR3nt: TGCGCCAGCAGCCCCCAGAGCACTAGCGGGAGCTATGAGCAGTTCTTC; CDR3aa: CASSPQSTSGSYEQFF
j_gene: TRBJ2-5; v_gene: TRBV4-2; abundance: .; d_gene: .; CDR3nt: TGTGCCAGCAGCCAAGATATCGGGATTTCCCAGTACTTC; CDR3aa: CASSQDIGISQYF
j_gene: TRBJ1-1; v_gene: TRBV7-2; abundance: .; d_gene: TRBD1; CDR3nt: TGTGCCAGCAACCTCGACAGGGAGTGGTCTGAAGCTTTCTTT; CDR3aa: CASNLDREWSEAFF
j_gene: TRBJ1-1; v_gene: TRBV6-5; abundance: once; d_gene: .; CDR3nt: TGTGCCAGCAACCCAGGGCTTAACACTGAAGCTTTCTTT; CDR3aa: CASNPGLNTEAFF
j_gene: TRBJ1-5; v_gene: TRBV7-9; abundance: .; d_gene: .; CDR3nt: TGTGCCAGCAGCTCACAGGGTGGCGATCAGCCCCAGCATTTT; CDR3aa: CASSSQGGDQPQHF
j_gene: TRBJ2-7; v_gene: TRBV4-3; abundance: .; d_gene: .; CDR3nt: TGCGCCAGCAGCCAATCCGATCCAGGGTCGGTCGAGCAGTACTTC; CDR3aa: CASSQSDPGSVEQYF
j_gene: TRBJ2-7; v_gene: TRBV7-8; abundance: .; d_gene: .; CDR3nt: TGTGCCAGCAGCCCCACCCTACCCTACGAGCAGTACTTC; CDR3aa: CASSPTLPYEQYF
j_gene: TRBJ1-2; v_gene: TRBV6-5; abundance: once; d_gene: TRBD1; CDR3nt: TGTGCCAGCAGTTATGGACAGGGCGGGGGCTACACCTTC; CDR3aa: CASSYGQGGGYTF
j_gene: TRBJ2-7; v_gene: TRBV7-9; abundance: .; d_gene: TRBD2; CDR3nt: TGTGCCAGCAGCCCTAGCGGGAGATCGGGGTACGAGCAGTACTTC; CDR3aa: CASSPSGRSGYEQYF
j_gene: TRBJ1-2; v_gene: TRBV27; abundance: once; d_gene: .; CDR3nt: TGTGCCACCAAAAGGGGGTATGGCTACACCTTC; CDR3aa: CATKRGYGYTF
j_gene: TRBJ2-1; v_gene: TRBV27; abundance: .; d_gene: TRBD1; CDR3nt: TGTGCCAGCAGTGATACAGGGGCAATATACAATGAGCAGTTCTTC; CDR3aa: CASSDTGAIYNEQFF
j_gene: TRBJ2-4; v_gene: TRBV13; abundance: .; d_gene: .; CDR3nt: TGTGCCAGCAGCTCGGGACTCGCAGGGGCCAAAAACATTCAGTACTTC; CDR3aa: CASSSGLAGAKNIQYF
j_gene: TRBJ2-7; v_gene: TRBV6-5; abundance: .; d_gene: .; CDR3nt: TGTGCCAGCAGGCCGAGGACAGTTGCCTCCTACGAGCAGTACTTC; CDR3aa: CASRPRTVASYEQYF
j_gene: TRBJ2-2; v_gene: TRBV13; abundance: .; d_gene: TRBD2; CDR3nt: TGTGCCAGCAGCCCGACGGGACTAGCCAACACCGGGGAGCTGTTTTTT; CDR3aa: CASSPTGLANTGELFF
j_gene: TRBJ2-1; v_gene: TRBV5-4; abundance: .; d_gene: .; CDR3nt: TGTGCCAGCAGCTGGGGGACTTCCGGGGGCTCCTACAATGAGCAGTTCTTC; CDR3aa: CASSWGTSGGSYNEQFF
j_gene: TRBJ2-3; v_gene: TRBV24-1; abundance: once; d_gene: .; CDR3nt: TGTGCCACCAGTGATGTATTAGAGGGTTCCCCAGATACGCAGTATTTT; CDR3aa: CATSDVLEGSPDTQYF
j_gene: TRBJ1-3; v_gene: TRBV7-9; abundance: .; d_gene: .; CDR3nt: TGTGCCAGCAGCTTAGAACAGCAGTTCTCTGGAAACACCATATATTTT; CDR3aa: CASSLEQQFSGNTIYF
j_gene: TRBJ2-1; v_gene: TRBV7-3; abundance: .; d_gene: TRBD2; CDR3nt: TGTGCCAGCAGCTCCCTAGCGGGCTACAATGAGCAGTTCTTC; CDR3aa: CASSSLAGYNEQFF
j_gene: TRBJ2-1; v_gene: TRBV5-1; abundance: .; d_gene: TRBD2; CDR3nt: TGCGCCAGCAGGATGACTAGCGGGACCGTCGAGCAGTTCTTC; CDR3aa: CASRMTSGTVEQFF
j_gene: TRBJ1-1; v_gene: TRBV7-9; abundance: .; d_gene: .; CDR3nt: TGTGCCAGCAGCTTATACCCCGAGCAAGCTTTCTTT; CDR3aa: CASSLYPEQAFF